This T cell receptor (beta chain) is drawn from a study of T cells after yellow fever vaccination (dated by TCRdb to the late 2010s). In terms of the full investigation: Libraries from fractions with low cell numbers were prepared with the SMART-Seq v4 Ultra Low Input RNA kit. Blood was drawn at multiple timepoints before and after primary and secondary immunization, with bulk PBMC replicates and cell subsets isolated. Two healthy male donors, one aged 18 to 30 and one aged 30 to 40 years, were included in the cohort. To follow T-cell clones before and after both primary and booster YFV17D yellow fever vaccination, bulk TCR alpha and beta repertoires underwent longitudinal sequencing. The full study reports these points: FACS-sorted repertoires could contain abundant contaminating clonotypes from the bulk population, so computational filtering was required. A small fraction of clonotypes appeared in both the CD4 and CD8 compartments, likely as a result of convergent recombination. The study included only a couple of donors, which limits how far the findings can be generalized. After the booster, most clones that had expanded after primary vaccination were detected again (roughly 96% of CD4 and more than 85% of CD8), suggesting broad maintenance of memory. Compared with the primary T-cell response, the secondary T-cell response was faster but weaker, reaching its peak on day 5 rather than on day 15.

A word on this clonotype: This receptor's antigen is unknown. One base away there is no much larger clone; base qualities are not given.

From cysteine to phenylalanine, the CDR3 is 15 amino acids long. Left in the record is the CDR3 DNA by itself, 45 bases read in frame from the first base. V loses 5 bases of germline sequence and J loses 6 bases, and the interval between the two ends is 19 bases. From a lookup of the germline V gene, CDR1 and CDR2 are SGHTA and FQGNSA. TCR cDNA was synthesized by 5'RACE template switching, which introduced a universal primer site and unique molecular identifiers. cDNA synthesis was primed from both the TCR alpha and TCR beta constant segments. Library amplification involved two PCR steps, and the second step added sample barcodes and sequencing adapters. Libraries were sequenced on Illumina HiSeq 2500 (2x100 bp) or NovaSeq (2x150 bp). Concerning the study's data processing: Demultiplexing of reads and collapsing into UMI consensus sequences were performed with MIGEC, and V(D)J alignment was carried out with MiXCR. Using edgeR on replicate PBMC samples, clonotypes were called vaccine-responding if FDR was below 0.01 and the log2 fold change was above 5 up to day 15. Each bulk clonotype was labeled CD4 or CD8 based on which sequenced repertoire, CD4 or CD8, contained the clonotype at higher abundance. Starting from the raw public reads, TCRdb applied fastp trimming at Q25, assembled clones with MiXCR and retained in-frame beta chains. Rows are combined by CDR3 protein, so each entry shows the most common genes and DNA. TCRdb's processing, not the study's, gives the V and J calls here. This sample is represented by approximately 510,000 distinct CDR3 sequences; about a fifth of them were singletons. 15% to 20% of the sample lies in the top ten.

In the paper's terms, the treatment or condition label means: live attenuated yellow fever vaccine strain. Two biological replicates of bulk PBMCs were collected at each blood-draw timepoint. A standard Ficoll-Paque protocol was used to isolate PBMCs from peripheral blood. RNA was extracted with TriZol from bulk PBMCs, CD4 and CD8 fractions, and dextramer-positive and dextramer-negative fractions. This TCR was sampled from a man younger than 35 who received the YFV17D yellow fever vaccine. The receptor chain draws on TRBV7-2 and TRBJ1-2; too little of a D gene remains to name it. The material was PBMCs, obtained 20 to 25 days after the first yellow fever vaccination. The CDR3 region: CASSTYVGHRDGYTF. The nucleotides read TGTGCCAGCAGCACTTATGTGGGTCATCGGGATGGCTACACCTTC.